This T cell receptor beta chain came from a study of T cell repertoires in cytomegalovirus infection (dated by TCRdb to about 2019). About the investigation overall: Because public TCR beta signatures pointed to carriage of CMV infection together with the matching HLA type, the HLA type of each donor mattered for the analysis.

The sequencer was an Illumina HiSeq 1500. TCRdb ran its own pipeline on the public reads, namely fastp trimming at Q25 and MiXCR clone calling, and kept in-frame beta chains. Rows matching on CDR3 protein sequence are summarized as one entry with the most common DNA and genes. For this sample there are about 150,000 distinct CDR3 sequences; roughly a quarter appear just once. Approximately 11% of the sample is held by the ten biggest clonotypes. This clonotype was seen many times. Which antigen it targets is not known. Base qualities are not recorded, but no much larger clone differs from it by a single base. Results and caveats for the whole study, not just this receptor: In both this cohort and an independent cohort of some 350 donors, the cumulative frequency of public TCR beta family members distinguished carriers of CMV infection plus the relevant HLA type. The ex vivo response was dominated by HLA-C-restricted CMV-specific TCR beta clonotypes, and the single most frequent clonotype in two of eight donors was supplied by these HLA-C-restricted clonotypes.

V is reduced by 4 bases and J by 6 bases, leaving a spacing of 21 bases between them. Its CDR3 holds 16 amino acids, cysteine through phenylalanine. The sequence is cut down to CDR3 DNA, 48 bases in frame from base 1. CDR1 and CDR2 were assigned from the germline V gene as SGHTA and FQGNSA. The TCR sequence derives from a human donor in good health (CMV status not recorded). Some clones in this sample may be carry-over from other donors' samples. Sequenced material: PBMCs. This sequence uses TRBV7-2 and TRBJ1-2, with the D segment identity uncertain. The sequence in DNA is TGTGCCAGCAGCTCAGCTCCGGGCTCATTGGGTCATGGCTACACCTTC. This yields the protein CASSSAPGSLGHGYTF.